This TCR beta chain was identified in a study of blood T cells in healthy people across ages. V was pared by 7 bases and J by 4 bases, with 17 bases between. Germline V lookup: CDR1 SQVTM, CDR2 ANQGSEA. This CDR3 is built from 14 residues. Primed by a sample-barcoded 5' primer and a J-beta primer mix, a second PCR proceeded for roughly 6 to 12 cycles. TCRdb processed the 5' RACE reads anew with MiXCR; each CDR3 protein has one entry. The data show around 1,500,000 distinct CDR3 sequences, 35% to 45% seen once. The chain uses TRBV29-1 and TRBJ1-3; D is unclear. The receptor was derived from a woman aged 18-30 years in good health. The sample was blood. DNA for the CDR3: TGCAGCGCTCTACTGCTCGATAGGGGAAACACCATATATTTT. This encodes CSALLLDRGNTIYF.